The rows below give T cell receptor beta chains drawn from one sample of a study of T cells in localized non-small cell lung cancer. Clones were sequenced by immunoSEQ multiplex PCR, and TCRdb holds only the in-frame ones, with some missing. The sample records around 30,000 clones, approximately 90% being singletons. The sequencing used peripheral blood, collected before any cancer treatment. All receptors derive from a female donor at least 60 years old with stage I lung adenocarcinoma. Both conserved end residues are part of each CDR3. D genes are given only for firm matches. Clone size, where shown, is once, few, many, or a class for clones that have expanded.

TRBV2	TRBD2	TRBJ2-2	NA	TGTGCCAGCAGTTCTAGCGGGAGAGTAGGCACCGGGGAGCTGTTTTTT	CASSSSGRVGTGELFF
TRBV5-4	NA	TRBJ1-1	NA	TGTGCCAGCAGCCCTTTCGTGGGAAGTACTGAAGCTTTCTTT	CASSPFVGSTEAFF
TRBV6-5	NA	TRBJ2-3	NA	TGTGCCAGCAGTACTCTCGGTACGCAGTATTTT	CASSTLGTQYF
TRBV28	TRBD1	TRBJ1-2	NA	TGTGCCAGCAGCCGGGACAGTAACTATGGCTACACCTTC	CASSRDSNYGYTF
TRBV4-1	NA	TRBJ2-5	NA	TGCGCCAGCAGCCAGGCAGGCCCATATGAGACCCAGTACTTC	CASSQAGPYETQYF
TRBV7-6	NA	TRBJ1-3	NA	TGTGCCAGCAGCTTATCAGGGTCTGGAAACACCATATATTTT	CASSLSGSGNTIYF
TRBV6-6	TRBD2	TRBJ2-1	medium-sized	TGTGCCAGCAGTTATATGGCTAGCGGATACAATGAGCAGTTCTTC	CASSYMASGYNEQFF
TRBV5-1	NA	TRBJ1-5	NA	TGCGCCAGCAGCTTGGGGACAGCGGGACAGCCCCAGCATTTT	CASSLGTAGQPQHF
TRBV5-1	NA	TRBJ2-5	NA	TGCGCCAGCAGCCCCCGACTAGGAGTTGGGACCCAGTACTTC	CASSPRLGVGTQYF
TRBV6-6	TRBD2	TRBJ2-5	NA	TGTGCCAGCAGTTACTCGTACGGAGCGGGAGGGGAGACCCAGTACTTC	CASSYSYGAGGETQYF
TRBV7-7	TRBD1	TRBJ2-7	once	TGTGCCAGCAGCCCGGGACAGACCTACGAGCAGTACTTC	CASSPGQTYEQYF
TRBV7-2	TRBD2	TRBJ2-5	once	TGTGCCAGCAGAAGAGCGGGGGCGGGGGAGACCCAGTACTTC	CASRRAGAGETQYF
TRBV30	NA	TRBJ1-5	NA	TGTGCCTGGAGTGAGGACGGAGATCAGCCCCAGCATTTT	CAWSEDGDQPQHF
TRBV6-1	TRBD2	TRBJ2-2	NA	TGTGCCAACCTAGCGGGAGGGTTAGCCGGGGAGCTGTTTTTT	CANLAGGLAGELFF
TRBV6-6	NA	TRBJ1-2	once	TGTGCCAGCAGTCAGTCGGGTGTAGGTTACACCTTC	CASSQSGVGYTF
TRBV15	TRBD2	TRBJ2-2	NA	TGTGCCACCAGCAGGCTAGCGGGAGACACCGGGGAGCTGTTTTTT	CATSRLAGDTGELFF
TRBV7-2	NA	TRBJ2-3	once	TGTGCCAGCAGCTTACCCCCGTCGAGTACGCAGTATTTT	CASSLPPSSTQYF
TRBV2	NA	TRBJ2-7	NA	TGTGCCAGCAGTGTGCAGGGGCGTGACGAGCAGTACTTC	CASSVQGRDEQYF
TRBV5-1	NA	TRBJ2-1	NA	TGCGCCAGCAGCTCAGACTCGAGCTCCTACAATGAGCAGTTCTTC	CASSSDSSSYNEQFF
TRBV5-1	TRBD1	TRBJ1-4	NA	TGCGCCAGCAGGCGCACTTCACAGGGGACGGATGAAAAACTGTTTTTT	CASRRTSQGTDEKLFF
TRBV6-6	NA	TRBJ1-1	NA	TGTGCCAGCAGTCGACAGACGCGCACTGAAGCTTTCTTT	CASSRQTRTEAFF